The present entry profiles one TCR beta chain with its context. Its antigen is as yet unknown. A 5'RACE template switching approach incorporating UMIs was used to make TCR beta cDNA. TCRdb reworked the 5' RACE reads into one entry per CDR3 protein, no DNA. The sample includes 250,000 to 300,000 distinct CDR3 sequences. These data are taken from a study of T cells expressing NK-cell markers. Points from the study as a whole: A few donors' CD3+CD56-NKG2C+ cells were dominated by the same clonotypes.

The CDR3 has 14 residues. Germline V gene lookup returns CDR1 GTSNPN and CDR2 SVGIG (reference sequence). J is TRBJ1-3 and V is TRBV30. Sequencing was done on a sample of blood T cells: a sorted CD56 or NKG2C T cell subset, CD4+ or CD8+ T cells, or bulk PBMC T cells (not recorded which). The TCR originated in a woman aged 18-69 years in good health. The CDR3 region is CAWSSGGGGNTIYF.